These 3 T cell receptor beta chains were sequenced from one sample in a study of OX40 agonist ivuxolimab in advanced cancers. Libraries came from the immunoSEQ multiplex PCR assay. What TCRdb holds here is the immuneACCESS table cut down to in-frame rearrangements. Part of the clones is not present; checked against another copy, under half of the missing clones reflect an unresolved V gene, and the others are unexplained. This sample has over 80,000 clones in its table, and about 87% of those were observed once. Together, the top ten hold about 4% of the sample. Material: CD4+ or CD8+ T cells sorted from blood, obtained in a trial of the OX40 agonist ivuxolimab. Receptors were obtained from an adult with an advanced solid tumor such as melanoma, head and neck, liver or kidney cancer.

The rearrangement uses TRBV14 and TRBJ1-1, with a weak D call TRBD1 (5 bases). Germline lookup yields CDR1 SGHDN and CDR2 FVKESK. Trimming removed 1 base from V and 9 bases from J, with 12 bases in between. The CDR3 totals 13 residues. CDR3 amino acids: CASSQGWGSQAFF. The CDR3 nucleotides are TGTGCCAGCAGCCAAGGGTGGGGCAGCCAAGCTTTCTTT.

V gene TRBV19 combines with J gene TRBJ2-2, with unresolved D. V lost 5 bases, J lost 1 base, and 8 bases lay in between. CDR3 length: 14 residues. The germline V gene has CDR1 LNHDA and CDR2 SQIVND (reference sequence). CDR3 coding DNA: TGTGCCAGTAGTGTATCGAGGAACACCGGGGAGCTGTTTTTT. Its translation: CASSVSRNTGELFF.

The V call is TRBV30, the J call TRBJ1-2; no clear D. The CDR3 contains 14 residues. Per germline, CDR1 GTSNPN and CDR2 SVGIG (reference sequence). V lost 2 bases, J lost 4 bases, and 14 bases lay in between. Here the CDR3 reads CAWSTSVRGYGYTF. CDR3 DNA: TGTGCCTGGAGTACAAGCGTGCGGGGCTATGGCTACACCTTC.